The count of the clone carrying this TCR beta chain is one. The antigen is not known. Prepared libraries of TCR beta cDNA carried unique molecular identifiers. TCRdb reprocessed the PCR reads with MiXCR, giving one entry per CDR3 protein. The repertoire has 600,000 to 700,000 distinct CDR3 sequences, 55% to 70% of them found once; the top ten carry approximately 10%. This sample was taken from a study of post-analysis software for immune sequencing data. Regarding the study as a whole: Roughly five TRBV segments appeared more often in patients than in controls, and TRBV5-6, TRBV5-1 and TRBV20-1 were among these.

The V end was cut by 5 bases, the J end by 10 bases, with 21 bases between. The length of the CDR3 is 16 residues. The germline gives CDR1 MNHEY, CDR2 SMNVEV (reference sequence). The clonotype originates from a girl aged 2 to 10 with multiple sclerosis. The genes are TRBV27 and TRBJ1-6, with TRBD1 as a possible D gene (5 bases). The sequenced sample was blood. This CDR3 is CASSPVDEDWGSPLHF. The CDR3 DNA follows: TGTGCCAGCAGTCCCGTGGACGAGGACTGGGGGTCACCCCTCCACTTT.